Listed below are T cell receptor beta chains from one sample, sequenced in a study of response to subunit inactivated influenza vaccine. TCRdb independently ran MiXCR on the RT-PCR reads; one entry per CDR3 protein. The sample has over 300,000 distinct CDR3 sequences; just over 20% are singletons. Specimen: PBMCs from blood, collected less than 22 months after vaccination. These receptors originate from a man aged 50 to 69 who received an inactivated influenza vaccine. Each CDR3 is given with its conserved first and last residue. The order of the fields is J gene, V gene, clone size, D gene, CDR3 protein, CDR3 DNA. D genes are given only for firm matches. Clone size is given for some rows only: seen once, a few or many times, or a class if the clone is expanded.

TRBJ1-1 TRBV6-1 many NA CASSEVGGTEAFF TGTGCCAGCAGTGAAGTCGGGGGAACTGAAGCTTTCTTT
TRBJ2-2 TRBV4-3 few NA CASSQDGETGELFF TGCGCCAGCAGCCAAGATGGAGAGACCGGGGAGCTGTTTTTT
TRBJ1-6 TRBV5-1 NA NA CASSFGWMAGASSYNSPVHF TGCGCCAGCAGCTTCGGATGGATGGCAGGGGCCAGCTCCTATAATTCACCCGTCCACTTT
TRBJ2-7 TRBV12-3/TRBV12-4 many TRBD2 CASSLAGAYEQYF TGTGCCAGCAGTTTGGCGGGAGCATACGAGCAGTACTTC
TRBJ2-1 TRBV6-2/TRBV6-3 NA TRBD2 CASAGGLAGYNEQFF TGTGCCAGTGCAGGGGGACTAGCGGGTTACAATGAGCAGTTCTTC
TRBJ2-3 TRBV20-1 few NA CSALSWGTDTQYF TGCAGTGCTCTTAGCTGGGGCACAGATACGCAGTATTTT
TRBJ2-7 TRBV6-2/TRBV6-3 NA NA CASSYSGTINYEQYF TGTGCCAGCAGTTACTCGGGAACGATTAACTACGAGCAGTACTTC
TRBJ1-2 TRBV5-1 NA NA CASSVGVRVYGYTF TGCGCCAGCAGCGTGGGAGTCAGGGTGTATGGCTACACCTTC
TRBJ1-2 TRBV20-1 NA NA CSASAGQPNYGYTF TGCAGTGCTAGCGCCGGGCAGCCTAACTATGGCTACACCTTC
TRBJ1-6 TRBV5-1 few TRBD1 CASSFALGQGYNSPLHF TGCGCCAGCAGCTTCGCCCTTGGACAGGGCTATAATTCACCCCTCCACTTT
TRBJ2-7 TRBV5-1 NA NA CASADSSYEQYF TGCGCCAGCGCCGACAGCTCCTACGAGCAGTACTTC
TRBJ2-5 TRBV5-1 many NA CASSLMGTRQETQYF TGCGCCAGCAGCTTGATGGGGACACGTCAAGAGACCCAGTACTTC
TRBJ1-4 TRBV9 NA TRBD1 CASSASGQGGSEKLFF TGTGCCAGCAGCGCATCCGGACAGGGGGGCAGTGAAAAACTGTTTTTT
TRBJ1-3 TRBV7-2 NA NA CASSLYIRGNTIYF TGTGCCAGCAGCTTATATATCAGGGGAAACACCATATATTTT
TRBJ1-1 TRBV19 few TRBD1 CASKVDRAWNTEAFF TGTGCCAGTAAGGTCGACAGGGCTTGGAACACTGAAGCTTTCTTT
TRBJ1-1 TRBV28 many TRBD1 CASRTGGILNTEAFF TGTGCCAGTAGGACAGGGGGGATTTTGAACACTGAAGCTTTCTTT
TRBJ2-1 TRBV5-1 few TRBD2 CASSIGGLAGNEQFF TGCGCCAGCTCGATAGGGGGACTAGCGGGAAATGAGCAGTTCTTC
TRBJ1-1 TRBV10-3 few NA CAISDGVKEGPQAFF TGTGCCATCAGTGACGGAGTCAAAGAGGGGCCACAAGCTTTCTTT
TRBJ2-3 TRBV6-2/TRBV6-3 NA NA CASSTAGRGSSDTQYF TGTGCCAGCAGCACCGCAGGGAGAGGTTCTTCAGATACGCAGTATTTT
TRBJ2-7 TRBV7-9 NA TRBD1 CASSYTGGKDEQYF TGTGCCAGCAGCTATACAGGGGGCAAGGACGAGCAGTACTTC
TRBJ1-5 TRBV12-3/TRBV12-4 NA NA CASSLTHQPQHF TGTGCCAGCAGCCTCACACATCAGCCCCAGCATTTT
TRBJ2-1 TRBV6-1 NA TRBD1 CASSQGTGGNEQFF TGTGCCAGCAGTCAGGGGACAGGGGGCAATGAGCAGTTCTTC